Detailed here is one TCR beta chain. The antigen is unknown. This sample is part of a study of T cell responses to AZD1222 COVID-19 vaccine. Study conclusions and caveats: Clonal diversity may have been underestimated in mostly white British donors. The reported proportion of spike-specific TCRs targeting unmutated variant regions was nearly half.

TCRdb's copy holds only in-frame clones and misses some; the assay was immunoSEQ multiplex PCR. The repertoire holds around 150,000 clones, with around 89% as singletons. From germline, CDR1 is MNHEY and CDR2 SVGAGI. The CDR3 covers 13 residues. V lost 8 bases to trimming and J lost 4 bases, with 14 bases between them. The sequence came from an adult who received the AZD1222 COVID-19 vaccine. The sequencing here drew on peripheral blood, taken 28 days after the second AZD1222 dose. The gene calls are TRBV6-5 and TRBJ1-2, with D perhaps matching TRBD1 (5 bases). The DNA for the CDR3 is TGTGCCAGCTCCGAGGGGCGGGGCTATGGCTACACCTTC. As protein: CASSEGRGYGYTF.